This TCR beta chain was identified during a study of blood T cell repertoires in COVID-19. As for the study in general: Acute and convalescent COVID-19 specimens originated in the United States, Italy and Spain. PBMCs, B-cell-depleted T cells, or T cells were the source of the cDNA or gDNA that made up the material.

TCRdb's table, derived via immunoSEQ multiplex PCR, lists solely in-frame clones and lacks some. The sample gives a few hundred thousand clones, around 88% of which show up once; just under 7% is in the top ten. The length of the CDR3 is 15 residues. Germline CDR1 is LGHDT and CDR2 is YNNKEL (reference sequence). With 6 bases removed from V and 0 bases from J, the gap between germline ends came to 12 bases. Sequenced material: peripheral blood. The rearrangement links TRBV3-1 (or the pseudogene TRBV3-2) to TRBJ1-3; D uncertain. The receptor was derived from a woman younger than 45 who had recovered from COVID-19. The DNA for the CDR3 is TGTGCCAGCAGTCCCGGGAGGCTCTCTGGAAACACCATATATTTT. This translates into CASSPGRLSGNTIYF.